A selection of T cell receptor beta chains follows, all from one sample in a study of blood T cells in healthy people across ages. MiXCR, run by TCRdb on the 5' RACE reads, gives a single entry per CDR3 protein. Among about 800,000 distinct CDR3 sequences listed, 25% were seen once. This sample also appeared in a second study, on T cells of mothers and their children.

The sequenced sample consisted of blood. The origin of the receptors is a boy aged 5-17 years in good health. Both conserved end residues are part of each CDR3. The order of the fields is clone size, J gene, D gene, V gene, CDR3 protein, CDR3 DNA. The D gene is left open where the match is weak. Some rows have no size entry. The others give once, few or many, or a class for an expanded clone.

clone size: -
J gene: TRBJ1-2
D gene: TRBD1
V gene: TRBV5-1
CDR3 protein: CASSIGTGVNYGYTF
CDR3 DNA: TGCGCCAGCAGCATCGGGACAGGGGTCAACTATGGCTACACCTTC

clone size: many
J gene: TRBJ2-5
D gene: -
V gene: TRBV20-1
CDR3 protein: CSARAGNLQETQYF
CDR3 DNA: TGCAGTGCTAGAGCGGGGAATCTCCAAGAGACCCAGTACTTC

clone size: -
J gene: TRBJ2-7
D gene: -
V gene: TRBV6-5
CDR3 protein: CASSYARDFIHEQYF
CDR3 DNA: TGTGCCAGCAGTTACGCCCGGGACTTCATCCACGAGCAGTACTTC

clone size: -
J gene: TRBJ2-7
D gene: TRBD2
V gene: TRBV28
CDR3 protein: CASRTHGPGLAYEQYF
CDR3 DNA: TGTGCCAGCAGAACACATGGACCGGGACTAGCGTACGAGCAGTACTTC

clone size: once
J gene: TRBJ2-7
D gene: -
V gene: TRBV6-5
CDR3 protein: CASWRHSYEQYF
CDR3 DNA: TGTGCCAGCTGGAGGCACTCCTACGAGCAGTACTTC

clone size: -
J gene: TRBJ2-5
D gene: TRBD1
V gene: TRBV6-6
CDR3 protein: CASSTSTGGTQYF
CDR3 DNA: TGTGCCAGCAGTACCTCGACAGGGGGGACCCAGTACTTC

clone size: few
J gene: TRBJ2-4
D gene: -
V gene: TRBV20-1
CDR3 protein: CSAISNSEVKNIQYF
CDR3 DNA: TGCAGTGCTATCAGTAACAGCGAGGTCAAAAACATTCAGTACTTC

clone size: few
J gene: TRBJ1-2
D gene: TRBD1
V gene: TRBV6-1
CDR3 protein: CASSGSGTGDRGGYTF
CDR3 DNA: TGTGCCAGCAGTGGGTCCGGGACAGGGGATCGGGGCGGCTACACCTTC

clone size: -
J gene: TRBJ1-6
D gene: -
V gene: TRBV28
CDR3 protein: CASSLTRPTLGFPLDLLHF
CDR3 DNA: TGTGCCAGTAGTTTGACCCGACCCACGTTAGGCTTCCCGCTTGATCTCCTCCACTTT

clone size: once
J gene: TRBJ2-7
D gene: TRBD2
V gene: TRBV27
CDR3 protein: CASSLGREGAYEQYF
CDR3 DNA: TGTGCCAGCAGTTTGGGGCGGGAGGGGGCCTACGAGCAGTACTTC

clone size: -
J gene: TRBJ2-5
D gene: TRBD2
V gene: TRBV3-1
CDR3 protein: CASSQGVAGRGETQYF
CDR3 DNA: TGTGCCAGCAGCCAAGGTGTAGCGGGGAGGGGAGAGACCCAGTACTTC

clone size: few
J gene: TRBJ2-7
D gene: TRBD1
V gene: TRBV27
CDR3 protein: CASSLTGMGYEQYF
CDR3 DNA: TGTGCCAGCAGTTTGACAGGGATGGGGTACGAGCAGTACTTC

clone size: -
J gene: TRBJ2-4
D gene: -
V gene: TRBV28
CDR3 protein: CASSFPHLAKNIQYF
CDR3 DNA: TGTGCCAGCAGTTTCCCTCACCTAGCCAAAAACATTCAGTACTTC

clone size: few
J gene: TRBJ2-2
D gene: -
V gene: TRBV27
CDR3 protein: CASTAGPGTGELFF
CDR3 DNA: TGTGCCAGCACGGCGGGGCCGGGGACCGGGGAGCTGTTTTTT

clone size: -
J gene: TRBJ1-6
D gene: -
V gene: TRBV7-6
CDR3 protein: CASSLFSTANSPLHF
CDR3 DNA: TGTGCCAGCAGCTTATTTAGTACAGCTAATTCACCCCTCCACTTT

clone size: few
J gene: TRBJ1-4
D gene: TRBD1
V gene: TRBV29-1
CDR3 protein: CSVSNAGGWDEKLFF
CDR3 DNA: TGCAGCGTCAGCAACGCAGGGGGCTGGGATGAAAAACTGTTTTTT

clone size: few
J gene: TRBJ2-7
D gene: TRBD1
V gene: TRBV12-3/TRBV12-4
CDR3 protein: CASSRQGPEQYF
CDR3 DNA: TGTGCCAGCAGTAGACAGGGACCCGAGCAGTACTTC

clone size: -
J gene: TRBJ2-3
D gene: -
V gene: TRBV12-3/TRBV12-4
CDR3 protein: CASSPQSLGTDTQYF
CDR3 DNA: TGTGCCAGCAGTCCACAGTCCCTTGGCACAGATACGCAGTATTTT

clone size: -
J gene: TRBJ1-6
D gene: -
V gene: TRBV7-2
CDR3 protein: CASSTQTLANSPLHF
CDR3 DNA: TGTGCCAGCAGCACCCAGACCCTGGCTAATTCACCCCTCCACTTT

clone size: -
J gene: TRBJ2-7
D gene: -
V gene: TRBV24-1
CDR3 protein: CATSSPGGIGEQYF
CDR3 DNA: TGTGCCACCAGTTCCCCAGGTGGGATAGGGGAGCAGTACTTC

clone size: few
J gene: TRBJ2-2
D gene: -
V gene: TRBV4-1
CDR3 protein: CASSQEMGLANTGELFF
CDR3 DNA: TGCGCCAGCAGCCAAGAGATGGGCCTAGCGAACACCGGGGAGCTGTTTTTT

clone size: -
J gene: TRBJ2-5
D gene: TRBD1
V gene: TRBV7-9
CDR3 protein: CASSDNTGGQETQYF
CDR3 DNA: TGTGCCAGCAGCGATAATACAGGGGGACAAGAGACCCAGTACTTC

clone size: -
J gene: TRBJ1-5
D gene: TRBD1
V gene: TRBV6-1
CDR3 protein: CASSPQGRDRGHQPQHF
CDR3 DNA: TGTGCCAGCAGTCCCCAGGGGCGGGACAGGGGGCATCAGCCCCAGCATTTT

clone size: -
J gene: TRBJ2-2
D gene: TRBD1
V gene: TRBV28
CDR3 protein: CASSSAGQGTRTGEPFF
CDR3 DNA: TGTGCCAGCAGTTCAGCCGGACAGGGGACCCGCACCGGGGAGCCGTTTTTT

clone size: -
J gene: TRBJ2-4
D gene: -
V gene: TRBV7-2
CDR3 protein: CASSPLPQGGRLTKNIQYF
CDR3 DNA: TGTGCCAGCAGCCCGCTCCCACAGGGGGGGAGGTTGACCAAAAACATTCAGTACTTC